In this sample, the clone carrying this TCR beta chain turned up once. Its matching antigen is unknown. The assay was immunoSEQ multiplex PCR, and TCRdb's table has in-frame clones only and misses some. This sample has about 73,000 clones, with roughly 74% found just once. The data were obtained in a study of vaccination effects on CD4 cells after COVID-19. Study-level points and caveats: Within healthy vaccinees, only 1 of 255 vaccine-induced clones displayed cross-reactivity with common cold coronaviruses. The study had few convalescent patients and no early post-infection timepoints.

Pools of viral peptides were used by the ViraFEST assay to expand antigen-specific CD4+ T cells ahead of sequencing. The culture ran for nine to eleven days, and then CD4+ T cells were isolated. No vaccinee had earlier SARS-CoV-2 infection, and nucleocapsid antibodies were negative. A few million PBMC per well were cultured with around 10 IU/ml IL-2 and roughly 9.9 ug/ml peptides. IL-2 medium was substituted for half the medium on days 3 and 7. The V end was cut by 4 bases, the J end by 4 bases, with 11 bases between. CDR3 length: 14 residues. CDR1 and CDR2 (germline): KGHSH, LQKENI. The receptor's source is a human donor who received a COVID-19 vaccine. V is TRBV18 and J is TRBJ1-3; D perhaps matches TRBD1 (5 bases). This specimen was CD4+ T cells from PBMCs cultured with HCoV-NL63 spike peptides, taken before COVID-19 vaccination. The CDR3 reads CASSHSRQGNTIYF. CDR3 DNA sequence: TGTGCCAGCTCACATTCTCGACAGGGAAACACCATATATTTT.